This T cell receptor beta chain was recovered during a study of naive and memory T cell subsets. An equimolar mix of two oligonucleotides served as the beta constant-region primer for TRBC1 and TRBC2. Ligated cDNA was amplified by four rounds of PCR with nested alpha and beta constant-region primers and SP2. TCRdb re-called the UMI-ligation and nested PCR reads with MiXCR, one entry per CDR3 protein. In the table there are just over 80,000 distinct CDR3 sequences, approximately 10% of which are singletons. Study outcomes and limitations: In naive cells, over 95% of TCR sequences were seen only once. Each distinct alpha or beta sequence counts as one clonotype.

V lost 7 bases and J 3 bases, leaving 22 bases between the germline ends. This CDR3 has 16 residues. Germline lookup yields CDR1 SNHLY and CDR2 FYNNEI. This clonotype appeared many times. What it recognizes is unknown. The V and J genes are TRBV2 and TRBJ2-7; D remains ambiguous. Sequencing was performed on naive CD8+ T cells from blood. The origin of this receptor is a human donor in good health. The CDR3 sequence: CASISVRMTRNYEQYF. In nucleotides, the CDR3 is TGTGCCAGCATTTCTGTCCGAATGACCCGTAACTACGAGCAGTACTTC.